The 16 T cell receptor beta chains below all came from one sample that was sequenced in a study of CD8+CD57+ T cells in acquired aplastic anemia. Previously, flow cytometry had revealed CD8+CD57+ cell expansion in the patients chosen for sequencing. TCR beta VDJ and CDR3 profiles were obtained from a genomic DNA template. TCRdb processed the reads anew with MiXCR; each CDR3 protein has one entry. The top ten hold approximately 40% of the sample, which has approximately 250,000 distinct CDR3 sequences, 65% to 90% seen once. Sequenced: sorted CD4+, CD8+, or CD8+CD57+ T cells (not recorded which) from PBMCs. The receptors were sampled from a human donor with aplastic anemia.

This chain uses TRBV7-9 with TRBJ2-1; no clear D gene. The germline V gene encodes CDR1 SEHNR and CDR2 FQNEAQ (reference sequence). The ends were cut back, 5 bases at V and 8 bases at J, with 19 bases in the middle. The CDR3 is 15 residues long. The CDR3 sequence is CASSVVGEAEYEQFF. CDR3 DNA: TGTGCCAGCAGCGTAGTCGGCGAGGCGGAGTATGAGCAGTTCTTC. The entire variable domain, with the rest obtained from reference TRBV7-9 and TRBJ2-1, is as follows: DTGVSQNPRHKITKRGQNVTFRCDPISEHNRLYWYRQTLGQGPEFLTYFQNEAQLEKSRLLSDRFSAERPKGSFSTLEIQRTEQGDSAMYLCASSVVGEAEYEQFFGPGTRLTVL.

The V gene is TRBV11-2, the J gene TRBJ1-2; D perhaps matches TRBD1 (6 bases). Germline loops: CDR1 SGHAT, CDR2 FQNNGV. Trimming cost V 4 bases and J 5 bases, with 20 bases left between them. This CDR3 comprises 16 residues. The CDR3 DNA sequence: TGTGCCAGCAGCTGGGGGGCCGGCGGGCTCGTATATGGCTACACCTTC. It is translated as CASSWGAGGLVYGYTF. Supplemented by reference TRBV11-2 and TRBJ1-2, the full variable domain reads EAGVAQSPRYKIIEKRQSVAFWCNPISGHATLYWYQQILGQGPKLLIQFQNNGVVDDSQLPKDRFSAERLKGVDSTLKIQPAKLEDSAVYLCASSWGAGGLVYGYTFGSGTRLTVV.

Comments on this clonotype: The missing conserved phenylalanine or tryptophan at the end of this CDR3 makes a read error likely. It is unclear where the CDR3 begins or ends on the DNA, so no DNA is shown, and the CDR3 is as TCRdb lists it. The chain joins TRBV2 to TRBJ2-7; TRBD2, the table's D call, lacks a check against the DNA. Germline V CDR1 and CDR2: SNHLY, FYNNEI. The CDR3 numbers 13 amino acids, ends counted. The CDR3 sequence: CASSERTSNQPQD.

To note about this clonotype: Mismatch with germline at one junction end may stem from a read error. CDR3 DNA: TGTGCCAGCAGCGTAGGAGGGCTAGCGGGAGACAATGTCTTT. It encodes CASSVGGLAGDNVF. The V call is TRBV9, the J call TRBJ1-1, with D unclear. In germline, CDR1 is SGDLS, CDR2 YYNGEE. The CDR3 spans 14 residues.

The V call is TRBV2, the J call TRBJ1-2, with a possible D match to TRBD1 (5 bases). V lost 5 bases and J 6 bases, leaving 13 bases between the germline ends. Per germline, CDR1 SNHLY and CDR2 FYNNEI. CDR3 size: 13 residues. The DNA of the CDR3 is TGTGCCAGCAGTCCCCAGGGAGACAATGGCTACACCTTC. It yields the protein CASSPQGDNGYTF.

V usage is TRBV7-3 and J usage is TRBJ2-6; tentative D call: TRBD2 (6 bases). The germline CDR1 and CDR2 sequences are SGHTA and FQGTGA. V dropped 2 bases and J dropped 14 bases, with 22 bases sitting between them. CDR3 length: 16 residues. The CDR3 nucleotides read TGTGCCAGCAGCTTAGGCCTCCTAGGAGGGGAGCAGTTCCTGACTTTC. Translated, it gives CASSLGLLGGEQFLTF.

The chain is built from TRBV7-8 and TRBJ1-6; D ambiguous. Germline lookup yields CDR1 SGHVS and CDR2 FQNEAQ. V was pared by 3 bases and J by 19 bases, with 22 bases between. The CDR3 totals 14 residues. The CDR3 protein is CASSLSSYPAPQHF. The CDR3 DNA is TGTGCCAGCAGCTTGTCTTCCTATCCCGCTCCCCAGCACTTT.

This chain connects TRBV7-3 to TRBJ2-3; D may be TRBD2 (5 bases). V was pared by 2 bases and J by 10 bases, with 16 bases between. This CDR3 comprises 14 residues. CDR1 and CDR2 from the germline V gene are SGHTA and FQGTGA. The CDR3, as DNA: TGTGCCAGCAGCTTAGCGGGCACTCCCGATGCGCAGTATTTT. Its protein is CASSLAGTPDAQYF.

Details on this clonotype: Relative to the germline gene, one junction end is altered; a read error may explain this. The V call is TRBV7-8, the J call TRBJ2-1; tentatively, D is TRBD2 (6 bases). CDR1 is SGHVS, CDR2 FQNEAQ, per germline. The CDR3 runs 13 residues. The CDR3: CASSVGGSPEKFF. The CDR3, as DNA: TGTGCCAGCAGCGTTGGGGGGAGCCCTGAGAAGTTCTTC.

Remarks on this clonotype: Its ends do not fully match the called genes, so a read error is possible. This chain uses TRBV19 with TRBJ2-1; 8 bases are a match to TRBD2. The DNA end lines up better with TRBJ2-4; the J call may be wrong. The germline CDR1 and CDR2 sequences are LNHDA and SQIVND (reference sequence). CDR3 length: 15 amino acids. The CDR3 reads CASSKPTSGHNNQYF. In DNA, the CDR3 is TGTGCCAGTAGTAAACCAACTAGCGGCCACAACAATCAGTACTTC.

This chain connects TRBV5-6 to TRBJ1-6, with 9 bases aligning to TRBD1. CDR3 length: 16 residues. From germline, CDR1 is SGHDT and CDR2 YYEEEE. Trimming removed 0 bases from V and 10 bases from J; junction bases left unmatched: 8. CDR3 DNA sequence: TGTGCCAGCAGCTTGGATAAGGGGACAGGGCGCTCACCCCTCCACTTT. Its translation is CASSLDKGTGRSPLHF.

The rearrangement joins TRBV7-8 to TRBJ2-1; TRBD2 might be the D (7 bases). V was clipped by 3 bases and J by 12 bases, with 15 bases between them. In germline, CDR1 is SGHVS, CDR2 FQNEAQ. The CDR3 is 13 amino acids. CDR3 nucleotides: TGTGCCAGCAGCTTGTTGGGGGGGCATGCGCAGTTCTTC. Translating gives CASSLLGGHAQFF.

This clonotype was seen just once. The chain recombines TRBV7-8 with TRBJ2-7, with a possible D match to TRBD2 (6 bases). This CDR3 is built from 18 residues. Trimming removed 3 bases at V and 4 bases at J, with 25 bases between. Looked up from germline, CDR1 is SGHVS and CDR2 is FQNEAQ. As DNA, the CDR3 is TGTGCCAGCAGCTTTCCTGGAGGTGGGACTGCGCTTTATTACGAGCAGTACGTC. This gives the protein CASSFPGGGTALYYEQYV.

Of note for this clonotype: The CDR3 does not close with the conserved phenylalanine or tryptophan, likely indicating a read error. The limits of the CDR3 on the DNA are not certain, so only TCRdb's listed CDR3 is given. The CDR3 loop is CASSFGGGPAPQY. This chain connects TRBV7-2 to TRBJ2-3; TRBD2 is taken as the D call from the table, unchecked against the DNA. Germline CDR1 and CDR2: SGHTA and FQGNSA. The CDR3 length equals 13 residues, ends included.

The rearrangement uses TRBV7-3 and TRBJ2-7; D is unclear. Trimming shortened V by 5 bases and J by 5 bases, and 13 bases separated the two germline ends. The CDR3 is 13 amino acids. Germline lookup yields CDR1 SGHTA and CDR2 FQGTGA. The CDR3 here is CASSPLGEDEQYF. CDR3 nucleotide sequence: TGTGCCAGCAGCCCCCTTGGAGAGGACGAGCAGTACTTC.

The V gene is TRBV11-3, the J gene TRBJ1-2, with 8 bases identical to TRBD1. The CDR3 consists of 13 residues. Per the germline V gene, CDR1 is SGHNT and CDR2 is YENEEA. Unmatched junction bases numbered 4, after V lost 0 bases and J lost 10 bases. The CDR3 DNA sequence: TGTGCCAGCAGCTTAGAGCTGACAGGGGTCTACACCTTC. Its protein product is CASSLELTGVYTF.